The present entry profiles one TCR beta chain with its context. Its antigen remains unidentified. The authors sequenced TCR beta from blood CD8+ and CD4+ T cells. Through negative isolation, CD4+ and CD8+ T cells were obtained, while TEMRA cells were enriched using FACS. These data belong to a study of CD8 T cells in Susac syndrome. Study-wide points: An acknowledgment was made by the study that its TCR sequencing and HLA analysis involved relatively few individuals.

RNA, at about 0.45 to 1 ug, was reverse transcribed with random hexamers. A multiplex approach, immunoSEQ multiplex PCR, amplified TCR beta CDR3 across 54 Vbeta and 13 Jbeta. One entry per CDR3 protein, called by TCRdb with MiXCR from the immunoSEQ multiplex PCR reads. Here the sample spans 150,000 to 200,000 distinct CDR3 sequences, about 94% being singletons. Trimming removed 10 bases at V and 8 bases at J, with 5 bases between. The CDR3 extends over 9 amino acids. CDR1 MNHEY and CDR2 SMNVEV come from the germline V gene (reference sequence). The sequenced sample was CD4+ T cells from PBMCs. The sequence came from a human donor in good health. J is TRBJ1-4 and V is TRBV27; D uncertain. The CDR3 protein is CATQEKLFF. The CDR3, as DNA: TGTGCCACCCAAGAAAAACTGTTTTTT.